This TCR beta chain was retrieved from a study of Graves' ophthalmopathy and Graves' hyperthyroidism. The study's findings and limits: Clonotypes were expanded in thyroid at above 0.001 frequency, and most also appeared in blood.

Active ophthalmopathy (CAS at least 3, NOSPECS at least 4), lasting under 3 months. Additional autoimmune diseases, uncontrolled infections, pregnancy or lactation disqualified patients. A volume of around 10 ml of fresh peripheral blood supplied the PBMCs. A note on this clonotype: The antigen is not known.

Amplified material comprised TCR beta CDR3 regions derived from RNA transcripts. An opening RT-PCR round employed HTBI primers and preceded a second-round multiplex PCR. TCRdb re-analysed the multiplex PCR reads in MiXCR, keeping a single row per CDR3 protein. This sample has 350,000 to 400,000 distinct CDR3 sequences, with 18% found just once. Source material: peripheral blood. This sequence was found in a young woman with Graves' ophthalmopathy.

Written as DNA, the CDR3 is TGTGCCAGCTCCGGACAGGGGGCGCCTAACTATGGCTACACCTTC. This encodes CASSGQGAPNYGYTF. The J gene is TRBJ1-2, the V gene TRBV2; 11 bases agree with TRBD1. Trimming cost V 8 bases and J 0 bases; bases outside gene matches: 5. The CDR3 is 15 amino acids. CDR1 and CDR2 from the germline V gene are SNHLY and FYNNEI. Combining the CDR3 with reference TRBV2 and TRBJ1-2 gives the whole variable domain EPEVTQTPSHQVTQMGQEVILRCVPISNHLYFYWYRQILGQKVEFLVSFYNNEISEKSEIFDDQFSVERPDGSNFTLKIRSTKLEDSAMYFCASSGQGAPNYGYTFGSGTRLTVV.